The 32 T cell receptor beta chains listed next were all sequenced from one sample in a study of neurological immune-mediated disorders. TCRdb analysed the 5' RACE reads with MiXCR anew, one entry per CDR3 protein. The table shows 54,000 or so distinct CDR3 sequences, with around 3.5% occurring only once. The sequenced sample consisted of PBMCs. The receptors were sampled from a young woman with multiple sclerosis.

This clonotype was seen ten or more times. The CDR3 loop is CASSSGLAQFF. CDR3 nucleotide sequence: TGTGCCAGCAGCTCGGGACTAGCTCAGTTCTTC. The chain is built from TRBV7-3 and TRBJ2-1; 9 bases agree with TRBD2. This CDR3 region has 11 residues. V trimming: 4 bases; J trimming: 13 bases; junction bases outside the gene matches: 2. The germline gives CDR1 SGHTA, CDR2 FQGTGA.

This clonotype was observed many times. The chain couples TRBV6-5 to TRBJ1-4, with 8 bases fitting TRBD1. With 6 bases clipped from V and 7 bases from J, the junction kept 10 bases outside the gene matches. The germline gives CDR1 MNHEY, CDR2 SVGAGI. This CDR3 is built from 15 residues. The CDR3 region is CASSLGQGRGEKLFF. DNA for the CDR3: TGTGCCAGCAGCCTCGGACAGGGTCGAGGTGAAAAACTGTTTTTT.

There are many counts of this clonotype. The chain combines TRBV6-5 with TRBJ2-5, with D hard to call. Germline CDR1 and CDR2: MNHEY and SVGAGI. Trimming shortened V by 1 base and J by 5 bases, and 17 bases separated the two germline ends. This CDR3 region has 16 residues. The CDR3, as DNA: TGTGCCAGCAGTTACTTGAACCCCATGGTGGCCGAGACCCAGTACTTC. The encoded protein is CASSYLNPMVAETQYF.

This clonotype has at least ten counts. V gene TRBV12-3 or TRBV12-4 combines with J gene TRBJ1-5; a possible D gene is TRBD1 (6 bases). This CDR3 spans 15 amino acids. V was shortened by 5 bases and J by 2 bases, with 13 bases between the two germline ends. The CDR3 reads CASSPRGMGNQPQHF. Here the CDR3 DNA reads TGTGCCAGCAGTCCCAGGGGTATGGGCAATCAGCCCCAGCATTTT.

This clonotype has at least ten counts. The rearrangement joins TRBV5-1 to TRBJ2-1, with TRBD2 matching over 11 bases. The CDR3 is 18 amino acids. The germline V gene has CDR1 SGHRS and CDR2 YFSETQ. The trim removed 4 bases at V and 1 base at J, leaving 10 bases unmatched. CDR3 loop: CASSLLSGRDPSYNEQFF. CDR3 in DNA: TGCGCCAGCAGCCTACTTAGCGGGAGGGATCCTTCCTACAATGAGCAGTTCTTC.

This clonotype showed up many times. The rearrangement links TRBV7-2 to TRBJ2-7, with TRBD2 identical over 8 bases. Germline V gene lookup returns CDR1 SGHTA and CDR2 FQGNSA. The CDR3 sequence is 15 residues long. With 0 bases clipped from V and 2 bases from J, the junction kept 3 bases outside the gene matches. CDR3: CASSLAAGGTYEQYF. DNA of the CDR3: TGTGCCAGCAGCTTAGCGGCGGGAGGTACCTACGAGCAGTACTTC.

There are many counts of this clonotype. This chain joins TRBV29-1 and TRBJ1-4; the D is unclear. The V and J ends lost 6 bases and 4 bases respectively, with 12 bases between them. The CDR3 runs to 13 residues. Germline values: CDR1 SQVTM, CDR2 ANQGSEA. CDR3 nucleotide sequence: TGCAGCGTGCAGACCGCTTTTAATGAAAAACTGTTTTTT. This translates into CSVQTAFNEKLFF.

A note on this clonotype: Possible read error: a much larger clone is one base away. The chain employs TRBV20-1 and TRBJ2-1; no clear D gene. Germline-derived CDR1 and CDR2 are DFQATT and SNEGSKA (reference sequence). The CDR3 consists of 11 residues. Trimming stripped 6 bases from V and 9 bases from J, with 12 bases between. The CDR3 region is CSAQWAGEQFF. DNA for the CDR3: TGCAGTGCCCAGTGGGCTGGTGAGCAGTTCTTC.

This clonotype came up many times. The genes are TRBV12-3 or TRBV12-4 and TRBJ2-7; D uncertain. V was shortened by 6 bases and J by 6 bases, with 12 bases between the two germline ends. This CDR3 region has 12 residues. CDR3 DNA sequence: TGTGCCAGCAGCCTTCTTAGGTTCGAGCAGTACTTC. Protein: CASSLLRFEQYF.

With regard to this clonotype: A clone one base away is much larger, so this may be a read error. This chain joins TRBV10-3 and TRBJ2-7; 9 bases line up with TRBD1. CDR3 length equals 14 residues. The germline CDR1 and CDR2 sequences are ENHRY and SYGVKD. V shed 3 bases, J shed 4 bases, and the junction held 4 bases outside the gene matches. In DNA, the CDR3 is TGTGCCATCAGTGATCACGGGACAGGGTACGAGCAGTACTTC. Translating it yields CAISDHGTGYEQYF.

This clonotype was seen many times. The chain carries TRBV5-1 and TRBJ1-6, with D unclear. Trimming removed 8 bases from V and 9 bases from J, with 3 bases in between. The CDR3 covers 9 residues. Germline V CDR1 and CDR2: SGHRS, YFSETQ. CDR3 sequence (DNA): TGCGCCAGAGGTTCACCCCTCCACTTT. This sequence encodes CARGSPLHF.

The table lists this clonotype with many counts. The J gene is TRBJ1-6, the V gene TRBV5-1; 7 nucleotides match TRBD1. Germline values: CDR1 SGHRS, CDR2 YFSETQ. With V trimmed by 2 bases and J by 3 bases, 2 bases remained unmatched. This CDR3 contains 15 residues. The CDR3 DNA sequence: TGCGCCAGCAGCTTAACAGGGGACTATAATTCACCCCTCCACTTT. It encodes CASSLTGDYNSPLHF.

This clonotype was found many times. The rearrangement uses TRBV13 and TRBJ2-2; D gene uncertain. Germline CDR1 reads PRHDT; CDR2 reads FYEKMQ (reference sequence). The CDR3 runs 14 residues. The germline V and J ends were trimmed by 5 bases and 4 bases, with 11 bases remaining between them. In DNA, the CDR3 is TGTGCCAGCAGCCCAATAGCTACCACCGGGGAGCTGTTTTTT. It yields the protein CASSPIATTGELFF.

This clonotype was seen ten or more times. The chain has TRBV20-1 and TRBJ2-7; D remains unclear. Germline-derived CDR1 and CDR2 are DFQATT and SNEGSKA (reference sequence). Trimming pared 6 bases from V and 1 base from J, leaving 13 bases between. The CDR3 is 13 residues long. CDR3 sequence: CSARTHASYEQYF. The CDR3 nucleotides are TGCAGTGCAAGGACCCATGCGTCCTACGAGCAGTACTTC.

This clonotype was detected ten times or more. The chain employs TRBV2 and TRBJ1-5; D gene ambiguous. V lost 6 bases, J lost 2 bases, and 14 bases lay in between. This CDR3 has 15 amino acids. Germline V gives CDR1 SNHLY, CDR2 FYNNEI. CDR3: CASSAEEERNQPQHF. DNA of the CDR3: TGTGCCAGCAGCGCGGAGGAGGAGCGCAATCAGCCCCAGCATTTT. Filled out from reference TRBV2 and TRBJ1-5, the complete variable domain reads EPEVTQTPSHQVTQMGQEVILRCVPISNHLYFYWYRQILGQKVEFLVSFYNNEISEKSEIFDDQFSVERPDGSNFTLKIRSTKLEDSAMYFCASSAEEERNQPQHFGDGTRLSIL.

This clonotype has a count of ten or more. This chain connects TRBV5-1 to TRBJ2-2; D assignment may be TRBD1 or TRBD2 (5 bases each). This CDR3 region has 14 residues. Trimming left V 4 bases short and J 5 bases short, with 12 bases between. CDR1 and CDR2 (germline): SGHRS, YFSETQ. CDR3 bases: TGCGCCAGCAGCCGGGGACCGGGGACCGGGGAGCTGTTTTTT. It yields the protein CASSRGPGTGELFF.

This clonotype was seen ten or more times. V is TRBV5-1 and J is TRBJ1-1; no clear D gene. Germline values: CDR1 SGHRS, CDR2 YFSETQ. V lost 0 bases to trimming and J lost 0 bases, with 12 bases between them. CDR3 length: 16 amino acids. The CDR3 DNA reads as TGCGCCAGCAGCTTGGCCTTCGGGAGGCTGAACACTGAAGCTTTCTTT. Encoded protein: CASSLAFGRLNTEAFF.

This clonotype was recorded at least ten times. The chain is built from TRBV27 and TRBJ1-1, with 8 bases aligning to TRBD1. The V and J ends lost 7 bases and 4 bases, in that order; junction bases with no gene match: 11. CDR3 length: 15 amino acids. CDR1 is MNHEY and CDR2 is SMNVEV in the germline V gene (reference sequence). The CDR3 nucleotides are TGTGCCAGCACCCCGACAGGGGCGGCCGGCACTGAAGCTTTCTTT. This sequence encodes CASTPTGAAGTEAFF.

This clonotype was detected many times. The CDR3 spells CASSSQEAFF. In DNA, the CDR3 is TGTGCCAGCAGTTCACAGGAAGCTTTCTTT. The rearrangement uses TRBV12-3 or TRBV12-4 and TRBJ1-1; D is unclear. The CDR3 is made up of 10 amino acids. The ends were cut back, 4 bases at V and 8 bases at J, with 5 bases in the middle.

At least ten counts were recorded for this clonotype. An end of the junction does not agree with germline; a read error may underlie this. V usage is TRBV20-1 and J usage is TRBJ1-6; 8 nucleotides agree with TRBD1. Germline lookup yields CDR1 DFQATT and CDR2 SNEGSKA (reference sequence). The CDR3 runs to 13 residues. CDR3 DNA: TGCAGTGCTACTGACAGGGGAGGTTCACCCCTCAACTTT. Translating it yields CSATDRGGSPLNF.

This clonotype was seen repeatedly, ten times or more. Written as DNA, the CDR3 is TGTGCTAGTGGTCTTACAGAGACCGGGGAGCTGTTTTTT. Its translation: CASGLTETGELFF. This rearrangement joins TRBV12-5 to TRBJ2-2, with D uncertain. Germline CDR1 reads LGHNT; CDR2 reads FRNRAP. The CDR3 spans 13 residues. The ends were cut back, 5 bases at V and 5 bases at J, with 9 bases in the middle.

This clonotype has at least ten counts. This sequence joins TRBV20-1 and TRBJ2-3; 9 bases map to TRBD2. Germline V gene sequence: CDR1 DFQATT, CDR2 SNEGSKA (reference sequence). The CDR3 loop spans 14 amino acids. The J segment lost 3 bases and the V segment lost 1 base, leaving 2 bases of the junction unmatched. CDR3 loop: CSARVAGVTDTQYF. The CDR3 bases are TGCAGTGCTAGAGTAGCGGGAGTGACAGATACGCAGTATTTT.

This clonotype showed up many times. The J gene is TRBJ2-2, the V gene TRBV15; 10 bases are shared with TRBD2. The junction had 4 bases not matched to a gene; V was cut back by 2 bases and J by 4 bases. The CDR3 spans 16 residues. In germline, CDR1 is LNHNV, CDR2 YYDKDF (reference sequence). This chain's CDR3 is CATSRSLAGVTGELFF. In DNA, the CDR3 is TGTGCCACCAGCAGATCGCTAGCGGGAGTCACCGGGGAGCTGTTTTTT.

This clonotype was seen ten or more times. This chain's CDR3 is CASSPGQVYNEQFF. CDR3 DNA: TGTGCCAGCAGCCCCGGACAGGTCTACAATGAGCAGTTCTTC. The chain employs TRBV9 and TRBJ2-1; TRBD1 matches 7 bases. CDR1 is SGDLS, CDR2 YYNGEE, per germline. This CDR3 is built from 14 residues. J lost 3 bases, V lost 4 bases, and 4 bases had no gene match.

This rearrangement joins TRBV5-1 to TRBJ2-2, with no clear D. The V and J ends lost 1 base and 6 bases respectively, with 13 bases between them. The V gene's germline CDR1 is SGHRS and CDR2 YFSETQ. CDR3 size: 15 residues. CDR3 region: CASSLFQPGPGELFF. The CDR3 region has the DNA TGCGCCAGCAGCTTGTTTCAGCCCGGGCCCGGGGAGCTGTTTTTT. Full variable domain (remainder filled in from reference TRBV5-1 and TRBJ2-2): KAGVTQTPRYLIKTRGQQVTLSCSPISGHRSVSWYQQTPGQGLQFLFEYFSETQRNKGNFPGRFSGRQFSNSRSEMNVSTLELGDSALYLCASSLFQPGPGELFFGEGSRLTVL.

The table lists this clonotype with many counts. The chain combines TRBV20-1 with TRBJ1-2, with D tentatively TRBD1 (6 bases). The V gene lost 5 bases and the J gene lost 4 bases, with 11 bases spanning the gap. This CDR3 is 12 amino acids long. Germline lookup yields CDR1 DFQATT and CDR2 SNEGSKA (reference sequence). The CDR3 DNA is TGCAGTGCTGAAGGGGGAAGCTATGGCTACACCTTC. It encodes CSAEGGSYGYTF.

This clonotype was detected ten times or more. The rearrangement links TRBV7-2 to TRBJ2-5; D is undetermined. V was pared by 5 bases and J by 5 bases, with 18 bases between. Germline values: CDR1 SGHTA, CDR2 FQGNSA. The CDR3 runs to 15 residues. CDR3: CASSLLSRPWETQYF. CDR3 in DNA: TGTGCCAGCAGCCTCCTGTCGAGGCCGTGGGAGACCCAGTACTTC.

This clonotype has only a few counts. It may be a read error: a sequence one base away is much more abundant. This rearrangement joins TRBV5-1 to TRBJ1-2; D is ambiguous. CDR1 SGHRS and CDR2 YFSETQ come from the germline V gene. The CDR3 has 13 residues. V gave up 5 bases and J gave up 8 bases, with 16 bases separating them. The CDR3 protein is CASSTVKGGGYTF. CDR3 DNA sequence: TGCGCCAGCAGTACAGTAAAGGGTGGCGGCTACACCTTC.

Comment on this clonotype: Possible read error: a much larger clone is one base away. V and J are TRBV7-8 and TRBJ1-4, with 8 bases identical to TRBD1. Per the germline V gene, CDR1 is SGHVS and CDR2 is FQNEAQ. With V trimmed by 3 bases and J by 11 bases, 5 bases remained unmatched. The CDR3 spans 13 residues. The CDR3 sequence is CASSLDREDKLFF. For the CDR3, the DNA is TGTGCCAGCAGCTTGGACAGGGAGGACAAACTGTTTTTT.

Ten or more counts support this clonotype. The rearrangement links TRBV29-1 to TRBJ2-7; a possible D gene is TRBD1 (6 bases). CDR3 length: 11 amino acids. Germline V gene lookup returns CDR1 SQVTM and CDR2 ANQGSEA. Trimming stripped 7 bases from V and 9 bases from J, with 16 bases between. The CDR3 DNA follows: TGCAGCGCCTACCAGGGGATGGCGCAGTACTTC. This translates into CSAYQGMAQYF.

Many counts were recorded for this clonotype. The chain combines TRBV5-1 with TRBJ2-5; maybe TRBD2 (7 bases). The CDR3 length is 13 residues. V was clipped by 10 bases and J by 5 bases, with 18 bases between them. Germline V lookup: CDR1 SGHRS, CDR2 YFSETQ. The DNA for the CDR3 is TGCGCCTCGAGGACGACGGGGGGCGAGACCCAGTACTTC. Translated: CASRTTGGETQYF.

Remarks on this clonotype: Since a much larger clone is just one base distant, this may be a read error. The gene calls are TRBV6-6 and TRBJ1-1; D is unclear. Germline loops: CDR1 MNHNY, CDR2 SVGAGI (reference sequence). The ends were cut back, 9 bases at V and 7 bases at J, with 9 bases in the middle. The CDR3 totals 10 residues. CDR3 nucleotides: TGTGCCAGAAGCCGCGATGAAGCTTTCTTT. As protein: CARSRDEAFF.